What follows is one T cell receptor beta chain and its context. Its antigen target is currently unknown. No much larger clonotype is one base removed from it; base qualities were not supplied. The data originate from a study of patients and donors after allogeneic stem cell transplantation (dated by TCRdb to the early 2020s). Its CDR3 holds 12 amino acids, cysteine through phenylalanine. The DNA shown is the 36-base CDR3, in frame from base 1. The trim is 2 bases for V and 4 bases for J, with a gap of 6 bases between the germline ends. The germline V gene specifies SGHDT as CDR1 and YYEEEE as CDR2. Library preparation employed RT-PCR. The listed sequencing device is NextSeq 550. The raw public reads went through TCRdb reprocessing: fastp at Q25, MiXCR clone calling, in-frame beta chains kept. One record per CDR3 amino acid sequence lists the most common genes and DNA. The table for this sample lists more than 850,000 distinct CDR3 sequences; roughly 18% of them were counted only once. Of the sample, 5% to 6.5% is held by the ten largest clones.

The receptor's source is a human donor who was either an allogeneic HSCT recipient or a stem cell or donor lymphocyte infusion donor (not recorded which). It is not recorded whose cells these are; they may come from a transplant donor. Sequenced material: blood, either unsorted or a sorted T cell fraction (not recorded which). Rearrangement joined TRBV5-6 to TRBJ1-1, with the D segment identity uncertain. The sequence in DNA is TGTGCCAGCAGCTTTTTAACCACTGAAGCTTTCTTT. Its translation is CASSFLTTEAFF.